This T cell receptor (beta chain) was identified in a study of T-cell reconstitution after alpha-beta-depleted transplantation in children. General observations from the study: There were reportedly several hundred expanded graft clones from which alpha-beta T cells came about two months after transplant. In some patients, recipient T cells and intrathymic progenitors surviving conditioning explained high day-60 diversity. Newly produced T cells mostly provided counts and TCRbeta diversity after one year, as hyperexpanded clones declined.

During its preparation, the TCRbeta library received unique molecular identifiers. Via MiXCR, TCRdb re-called the PCR reads, giving one row per CDR3 protein. The table has approximately 800,000 distinct CDR3 sequences, around 17% seen once. Details on this clonotype: Its antigen is as yet unknown.

Trimming left V 3 bases short and J 5 bases short, with 11 bases between. Germline lookup yields CDR1 SQVTM and CDR2 ANQGSEA. This CDR3 has 13 amino acids. This material consisted of PBMCs, mostly from graft donor cells, taken 360 days after TCRalphabeta/CD19-depleted stem cell transplant. The V and J genes are TRBV29-1 and TRBJ2-1; D not certain. This TCR derives from a male patient younger than 18 who had a stem cell transplant for acute lymphoblastic leukemia, so the T cells may come from the graft donor. The CDR3 spells CSVDRSPNNEQFF. CDR3 in DNA: TGCAGCGTTGACAGGTCCCCCAACAATGAGCAGTTCTTC.